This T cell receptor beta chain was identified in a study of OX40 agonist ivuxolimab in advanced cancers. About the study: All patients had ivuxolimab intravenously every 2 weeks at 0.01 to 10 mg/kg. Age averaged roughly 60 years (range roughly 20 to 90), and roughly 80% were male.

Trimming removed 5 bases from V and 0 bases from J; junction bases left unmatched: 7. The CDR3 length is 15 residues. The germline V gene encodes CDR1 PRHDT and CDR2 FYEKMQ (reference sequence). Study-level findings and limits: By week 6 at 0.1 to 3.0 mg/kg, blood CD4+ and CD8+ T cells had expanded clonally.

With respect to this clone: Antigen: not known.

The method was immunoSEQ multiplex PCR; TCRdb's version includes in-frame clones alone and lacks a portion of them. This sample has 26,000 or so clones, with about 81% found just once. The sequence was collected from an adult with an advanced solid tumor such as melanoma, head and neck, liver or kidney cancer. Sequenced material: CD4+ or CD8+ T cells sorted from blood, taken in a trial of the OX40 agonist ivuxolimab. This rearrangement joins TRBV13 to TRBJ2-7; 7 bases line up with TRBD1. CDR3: CASSTDRDSSYEQYF. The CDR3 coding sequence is TGTGCCAGCAGCACAGACCGGGACAGCTCCTACGAGCAGTACTTC.